The clone carrying this T cell receptor (beta chain) was counted only a few times. The antigen is undetermined. These data are taken from a study of beta chain features in type 1 diabetes. Study results and caveats: There was a moderate but significant shortening of TCRB CDR3s in all four CD4+ subsets of Type 1 diabetes patients.

Sequenced material consisted of expressed TCRB transcripts (all of the isolated RNA was reverse transcribed). The table came from immunoSEQ multiplex PCR; TCRdb's copy has only in-frame clones and leaves some out. The data show under 150,000 clones, 7% to 10% seen once. V lost 0 bases and J lost 0, with 10 bases in between. CDR3 length: 15 amino acids. Germline V gives CDR1 SGHRS, CDR2 YFSETQ. Input material: central memory CD4+ T cells from blood. This TCR came from a man aged 25-45 years with type 1 diabetes. V and J are TRBV5-1 and TRBJ2-7, with D unclear. The CDR3 spells CASSLEPRFSYEQYF. DNA of the CDR3: TGCGCCAGCAGCTTGGAACCGAGGTTCTCCTACGAGCAGTACTTC.